The clone carrying this T cell receptor (beta chain) was seen ten or more times. Its antigen is not known. This record comes from a study of spatial heterogeneity in lung cancer. Across the whole study: Within raw reads, each unique TCR and UMI combination appeared on average more than ten times. General observations from the study: At resection, ubiquitous expanded tumor TCRs appeared in blood more than at follow-up.

TCRdb recomputed calls from the 5' RACE reads with MiXCR, one row per CDR3 protein. The data show about 26,000 distinct CDR3 sequences, with 9.5% to 15% seen just once and about 26% held by the top ten. The CDR3 has 11 amino acids. V dropped 5 bases and J dropped 5 bases, with 6 bases sitting between them. Time point described: sample taken at primary tumor resection. Material for sequencing was whole RNA from tumor, nontumor lung or frozen PBMC, left unsorted. This receptor was identified in a female donor with early-stage non-small cell lung cancer. The source material was PBMCs, sampled at surgery. The V and J genes are TRBV12-3 or TRBV12-4 and TRBJ2-5; D gene uncertain. The CDR3 DNA follows: TGTGCCAGCAGTCACCGGGAGACCCAGTACTTC. Translated, it gives CASSHRETQYF.